Shown below are 17 T cell receptor beta chains from a single sample sequenced in a study of T cells after yellow fever vaccination. TCRdb re-called the 5' RACE reads with MiXCR, one entry per CDR3 protein. Counted here are 200,000 to 300,000 distinct CDR3 sequences, over 10% occurring once; the ten biggest clones make up 0.4% to 0.65%. Sequenced here: CD4+ T cells sorted from PBMCs, sampled 45 days after the yellow fever booster vaccination. The origin of the receptors is a man aged 25-45 years who received the YFV17D yellow fever vaccine.

The chain has TRBV7-9 and TRBJ2-3; 7 bases map to TRBD2. Trimming cost V 5 bases and J 0 bases; bases outside gene matches: 2. This CDR3 is 14 amino acids long. Germline V lookup: CDR1 SEHNR, CDR2 FQNEAQ (reference sequence). In DNA, the CDR3 is TGTGCCAGCAGCATTAGCGGGAGCACAGATACGCAGTATTTT. Its protein is CASSISGSTDTQYF.

A few counts support this clonotype. The chain employs TRBV20-1 and TRBJ1-1, with D unclear. The V end was cut by 4 bases, the J end by 3 bases, with 15 bases between. CDR3 length: 14 amino acids. The germline V gene has CDR1 DFQATT and CDR2 SNEGSKA (reference sequence). The CDR3 reads CSAMGGKSDTEAFF. The CDR3 DNA reads TGCAGTGCTATGGGAGGGAAGTCGGACACTGAAGCTTTCTTT.

This clonotype was seen a few times. The rearrangement uses TRBV3-1 and TRBJ2-1, with a tentative D call TRBD2 (5 bases). Trimming took off 4 bases at V and 5 bases at J, with 9 bases between the two ends. CDR1 is LGHDT, CDR2 YNNKEL, per germline (reference sequence). This CDR3 is 13 amino acids long. The CDR3 DNA sequence: TGTGCCAGCAGCCGCCGGGGAGACAATGAGCAGTTCTTC. Translated, it gives CASSRRGDNEQFF.

The chain joins TRBV7-2 to TRBJ2-3; the D call may be TRBD1 or TRBD2 (5 bases each). With 4 bases removed from V and 4 bases from J, the gap between germline ends came to 18 bases. The CDR3 runs 16 residues. From germline, CDR1 is SGHTA and CDR2 FQGNSA. The CDR3 reads CASSSRAPMGADTQYF. CDR3 nucleotide sequence: TGTGCCAGCAGCTCAAGAGCGCCCATGGGGGCAGATACGCAGTATTTT.

The chain joins TRBV20-1 to TRBJ2-1; D not resolved. Trimming removed 3 bases at V and 9 bases at J, with 6 bases between. Germline V lookup: CDR1 DFQATT, CDR2 SNEGSKA (reference sequence). The CDR3 has 10 amino acids. The CDR3 protein is CSASLIEQFF. CDR3 DNA sequence: TGCAGTGCTAGTCTGATTGAGCAGTTCTTC.

This clonotype has only a few counts. The chain combines TRBV7-9 with TRBJ2-7; D ambiguous. Germline-derived CDR1 and CDR2 are SEHNR and FQNEAQ (reference sequence). V was clipped by 0 bases and J by 6 bases, with 6 bases between them. The CDR3 has 12 residues. The CDR3 reads CASSLAQTEQYF. The CDR3 nucleotides read TGTGCCAGCAGCTTAGCGCAGACCGAGCAGTACTTC.

This clonotype has just a few counts. This rearrangement joins TRBV7-8 to TRBJ2-5, with 9 bases aligning to TRBD2. J was trimmed by 5 bases and V by 5 bases; bases with no gene match: 9. The CDR3 has 15 residues. CDR1 is SGHVS, CDR2 FQNEAQ, per germline. CDR3 bases: TGTGCCAGCAGCCAGATAGCGGGAGAGGGGGAGACCCAGTACTTC. It codes for CASSQIAGEGETQYF.

This clonotype was counted a few times. The V and J genes are TRBV12-3 or TRBV12-4 and TRBJ1-5; possible D gene TRBD1, 5 bases. The V and J ends lost 5 bases and 0 bases respectively, with 11 bases between them. CDR3 length: 15 amino acids. CDR3 in amino acids: CASSGTRYSNQPQHF. The CDR3 nucleotides read TGTGCCAGCAGTGGGACCCGCTATAGCAATCAGCCCCAGCATTTT.

This clonotype was observed many times. The chain has TRBV20-1 and TRBJ2-1; D perhaps matches TRBD2 (6 bases). The germline V gene has CDR1 DFQATT and CDR2 SNEGSKA (reference sequence). The CDR3 is made up of 14 amino acids. Trimming took 0 bases from V and 3 from J, leaving 9 bases between them. CDR3 amino acids: CSARDMTSYNEQFF. The CDR3 nucleotides are TGCAGTGCTAGAGATATGACTAGCTACAATGAGCAGTTCTTC.

V usage is TRBV7-9 and J usage is TRBJ2-1, with a weak D call TRBD2 (6 bases). This CDR3 comprises 15 residues. Germline CDR1 reads SEHNR; CDR2 reads FQNEAQ (reference sequence). Trimming cost V 4 bases and J 6 bases, with 16 bases left between them. CDR3 amino acids: CASSSPVGRGNEQFF. CDR3 nucleotide sequence: TGTGCCAGCAGCTCCCCTGTGGGGCGGGGCAATGAGCAGTTCTTC.

V and J are TRBV12-3 or TRBV12-4 and TRBJ2-7; D is unresolved. The V end was cut by 5 bases, the J end by 9 bases, with 14 bases between. This CDR3 is built from 12 residues. In DNA, the CDR3 is TGTGCCAGCAGTCTCACCAGTTATGGGCAGTACTTC. It specifies CASSLTSYGQYF.

This rearrangement joins TRBV6-5 to TRBJ2-3; no reliable D call. The V gene lost 5 bases and the J gene lost 10 bases, with 16 bases spanning the gap. CDR1 and CDR2 (germline): MNHEY, SVGAGI. The CDR3 runs 13 residues. DNA of the CDR3: TGTGCCAGCAGTAACACGGCAAGTACGGCGCAGTATTTT. This sequence encodes CASSNTASTAQYF.

The chain combines TRBV7-2 with TRBJ2-5; perhaps TRBD2 as D (6 bases). V gave up 2 bases and J gave up 10 bases, with 14 bases separating them. The CDR3 length is 13 residues. CDR1 SGHTA and CDR2 FQGNSA come from the germline V gene. CDR3 residues: CASSLSTGADQYF. The CDR3 coding sequence is TGTGCCAGCAGCTTATCGACGGGAGCGGACCAGTACTTC.

For this clonotype: A much larger clone differs by one base, so this may be a read error. This rearrangement joins TRBV30 to TRBJ1-5; perhaps TRBD1 as D (5 bases). The CDR3 extends over 13 amino acids. CDR1 is GTSNPN, CDR2 SVGIG, per germline (reference sequence). CDR3 residues: CAWSGGYGQTQHF. CDR3 DNA sequence: TGTGCCTGGTCCGGGGGGTACGGTCAGACCCAGCATTTT.

This clonotype was detected many times. V gene TRBV15 combines with J gene TRBJ2-1, with unresolved D. V lost 2 bases to trimming and J lost 4 bases, with 3 bases between them. CDR1 is LNHNV, CDR2 YYDKDF, per germline (reference sequence). This CDR3 comprises 12 residues. The CDR3 loop reads CATSRQYNEQFF. In DNA form, the CDR3 reads TGTGCCACCAGCAGACAATACAATGAGCAGTTCTTC. Supplemented by reference TRBV15 and TRBJ2-1, the full variable domain reads DAMVIQNPRYQVTQFGKPVTLSCSQTLNHNVMYWYQQKSSQAPKLLFHYYDKDFNNEADTPDNFQSRRPNTSFCFLDIRSPGLGDTAMYLCATSRQYNEQFFGPGTRLTVL.

In this sample, this clonotype turned up a few times. The rearrangement uses TRBV10-3 and TRBJ2-5; D is uncertain. The germline V gene encodes CDR1 ENHRY and CDR2 SYGVKD. V lost 10 bases and J lost 4, with 19 bases in between. This CDR3 comprises 14 residues. The CDR3 coding sequence is TGTGCCACCCGGCAGGATCCTGAGGTAGAGACCCAGTACTTC. Translated, it gives CATRQDPEVETQYF.

J is TRBJ2-3 and V is TRBV29-1, with 7 bases identical to TRBD1. The junction had 7 bases not matched to a gene; V was cut back by 4 bases and J by 3 bases. The CDR3 consists of 14 residues. Germline loops: CDR1 SQVTM, CDR2 ANQGSEA. The CDR3: CSVGPGQSTDTQYF. Written as DNA, the CDR3 is TGCAGCGTTGGTCCGGGACAGTCGACAGATACGCAGTATTTT.